The subject of this entry is one T cell receptor beta chain. Its cognate antigen is unknown. The record originates from a study of graft-versus-host responses after intestinal transplantation. For the study at large: As for transplant type, recipients had multivisceral, liver-intestinal, or isolated intestinal grafts. Every recipient had anti-thymocyte globulin induction and about three years of tacrolimus plus steroids. Study-level findings and limits: GvH clones were found in recipient marrow; some appeared first in ileum or blood.

The CDR3 has 18 residues. CDR1 and CDR2 (germline): MNHEY, SMNVEV (reference sequence). After removal of 5 bases from V and 0 bases from J, the junction contained 9 bases not matched to a gene. TCRdb keeps only in-frame clones here, not all; method: immunoSEQ multiplex PCR. Among 20,000 or so clones listed, about 93% were seen once. The chain combines TRBV27 with TRBJ1-6; the match to TRBD1 covers 8 bases. The sequencing used PBMCs, collected 350 to 400 days after transplant. This TCR derives from a human patient who received an intestinal transplant, so some T cells may come from the graft donor. CDR3 sequence (DNA): TGTGCCAGCAGTCTCGGGACAGGCCCTAGCTCCTATAATTCACCCCTCCACTTT. Its translation is CASSLGTGPSSYNSPLHF.